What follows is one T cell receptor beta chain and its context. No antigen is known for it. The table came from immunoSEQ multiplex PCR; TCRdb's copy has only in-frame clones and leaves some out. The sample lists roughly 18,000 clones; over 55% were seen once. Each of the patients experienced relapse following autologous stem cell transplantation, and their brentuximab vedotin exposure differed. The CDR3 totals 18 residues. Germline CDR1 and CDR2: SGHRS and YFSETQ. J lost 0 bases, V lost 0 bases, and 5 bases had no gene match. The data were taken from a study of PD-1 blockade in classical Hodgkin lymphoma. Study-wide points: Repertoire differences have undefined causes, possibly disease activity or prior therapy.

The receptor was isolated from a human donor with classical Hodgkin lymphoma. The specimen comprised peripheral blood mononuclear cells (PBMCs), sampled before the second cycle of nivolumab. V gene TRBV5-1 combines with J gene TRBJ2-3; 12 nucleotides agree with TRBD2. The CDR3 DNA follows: TGCGCCAGCAGCTTGGCCCGGACTAGCGGGGTTAGCACAGATACGCAGTATTTT. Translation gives CASSLARTSGVSTDTQYF.